The 18 T cell receptor beta chains presented below share a single source sample, sequenced in a study of blood T cell repertoires in COVID-19. Using immunoSEQ multiplex PCR, the repertoire was profiled, and TCRdb retains in-frame clones only, with some absent. This sample carries 170,000 or so clones, around 79% of them seen once, and the ten largest clones take about 25%. Material for sequencing was peripheral blood. Receptor source: a woman aged 70-85 years with acute or convalescent COVID-19.

The chain combines TRBV10-1 with TRBJ2-3; perhaps TRBD2 as D (6 bases). The CDR3 loop spans 14 amino acids. V shed 3 bases and J shed 3 bases, with 10 bases lying between them. The germline V gene encodes CDR1 WNHNN and CDR2 SYGVQD (reference sequence). The CDR3 sequence is CASSEVGRTDTQYF. The CDR3 nucleotides read TGCGCCAGCAGTGAAGTAGGGAGGACAGATACGCAGTATTTT.

The chain couples TRBV6-5 to TRBJ2-1, with a tentative D call TRBD2 (5 bases). Germline V CDR1 and CDR2: MNHEY, SVGAGI. Trimming pared 5 bases from V and 8 bases from J, leaving 7 bases between. The CDR3 has 11 amino acids. This CDR3 is CASSLAYEQFF. CDR3 DNA: TGTGCCAGCAGTCTAGCCTATGAGCAGTTCTTC.

Details on this clone: A junction boundary mismatches the germline segment, possibly from a read error. The sample carries other DNA sequences with the same CDR3. The chain has TRBV7-3 and TRBJ1-2; TRBD1 aligns across 8 bases. There are 13 residues in the CDR3. Germline CDR1 SGHTA, CDR2 FQGTGA. CDR3 DNA sequence: TGTGCCAGCAGCTCGAAAACAGGGGGGAGCTATACCTTC. Amino acids: CASSSKTGGSYTF.

The CDR3 protein is CASSLSGANVLTF. The DNA of the CDR3 is TGTGCCAGCAGTTTGTCGGGGGCCAACGTCCTGACTTTC. The V and J genes are TRBV6-5 and TRBJ2-6; D gene unclear. This CDR3 comprises 13 residues. CDR1 is MNHEY, CDR2 SVGAGI, per germline. Trimming cost V 4 bases and J 4 bases, with 5 bases left between them.

The chain has TRBV11-2 and TRBJ2-7; 13 bases map to TRBD2. CDR3 size: 15 residues. Losses at the gene ends were 5 bases for V and 6 bases for J; bases not matched to a gene: 7. Germline loops: CDR1 SGHAT, CDR2 FQNNGV. The CDR3 sequence is CASSPGLAGQGEQYF. DNA of the CDR3: TGTGCCAGCAGCCCGGGACTAGCGGGACAGGGCGAGCAGTACTTC.

This clone was detected once. The chain couples TRBV19 to TRBJ2-3; D might be TRBD2 (5 bases). Trimming took off 7 bases at V and 2 bases at J, with 16 bases between the two ends. There are 15 residues in the CDR3. Looked up from germline, CDR1 is LNHDA and CDR2 is SQIVND (reference sequence). The CDR3 spells CASTFRGLFTDTQYF. For the CDR3, the DNA is TGTGCCAGTACCTTCCGGGGTCTTTTCACAGATACGCAGTATTTT. Together with reference TRBV19 and TRBJ2-3, the CDR3 gives the full variable domain: DGGITQSPKYLFRKEGQNVTLSCEQNLNHDAMYWYRQDPGQGLRLIYYSQIVNDFQKGDIAEGYSVSREKKESFPLTVTSAQKNPTAFYLCASTFRGLFTDTQYFGPGTRLTVL.

As DNA, the CDR3 is TGCGCCAGCAGCTTTGGACCACCGGGGGTTTCCTACGAGCAGTACTTC. It encodes CASSFGPPGVSYEQYF. V is TRBV5-1 and J is TRBJ2-7, with D maybe TRBD2 (6 bases). The V end lost 2 bases, the J end lost 1 base, and 16 bases lay between the germline ends. Germline CDR1 is SGHRS and CDR2 is YFSETQ. This CDR3 comprises 16 residues. The entire variable domain, with the rest obtained from reference TRBV5-1 and TRBJ2-7, is as follows: KAGVTQTPRYLIKTRGQQVTLSCSPISGHRSVSWYQQTPGQGLQFLFEYFSETQRNKGNFPGRFSGRQFSNSRSEMNVSTLELGDSALYLCASSFGPPGVSYEQYFGPGTRLTVT.

The table lists this clone with a count of one. The CDR3 protein is CATSARDRGEKLFF. In nucleotides, the CDR3 is TGTGCCACCAGCGCACGGGACAGGGGGGAAAAACTGTTTTTT. V and J are TRBV15 and TRBJ1-4, with 11 bases matching TRBD1. The CDR3 is made up of 14 amino acids. The germline gives CDR1 LNHNV, CDR2 YYDKDF (reference sequence). Trimming at V came to 5 bases and at J to 8 bases, leaving 4 bases not matched to a gene.

The table lists this clone with a few counts. This chain joins TRBV9 and TRBJ1-4; D might be TRBD1 (5 bases). Germline V CDR1 and CDR2: SGDLS, YYNGEE. This CDR3 spans 13 amino acids. Trimming took off 4 bases at V and 8 bases at J, with 12 bases between the two ends. CDR3 coding DNA: TGTGCCAGCAGCCGCGGCGGGGGGGAAAAACTGTTTTTT. Translated: CASSRGGGEKLFF.

The rearrangement joins TRBV15 to TRBJ2-3, with 12 bases matching TRBD1. Germline-derived CDR1 and CDR2 are LNHNV and YYDKDF (reference sequence). V was pared by 8 bases and J by 6 bases, with 6 bases of the junction left unmatched. The CDR3 runs 14 residues. CDR3 in DNA: TGTGCCACCGCCCGGGACAGGGGGCTTGATACGCAGTATTTT. Translated, it gives CATARDRGLDTQYF. The complete variable domain, with remaining parts taken from reference TRBV15 and TRBJ2-3, reads DAMVIQNPRYQVTQFGKPVTLSCSQTLNHNVMYWYQQKSSQAPKLLFHYYDKDFNNEADTPDNFQSRRPNTSFCFLDIRSPGLGDTAMYLCATARDRGLDTQYFGPGTRLTVL.

The chain links TRBV5-6 to TRBJ1-5; no clear D. Trimming took 4 bases from V and 4 from J, leaving 6 bases between them. The CDR3 has 12 amino acids. CDR1 and CDR2 from the germline V gene are SGHDT and YYEEEE. CDR3 region: CASSLGNQPQHF. The CDR3 DNA reads TGTGCCAGCAGCCTCGGTAATCAGCCCCAGCATTTT.

The chain joins TRBV5-6 to TRBJ2-5, with TRBD2 matching 8 bases. Per the germline V gene, CDR1 is SGHDT and CDR2 is YYEEEE. V gave up 4 bases and J gave up 4 bases; unmatched junction bases: 15. The CDR3 covers 17 residues. CDR3 amino acids: CASSPIPGLGRGETQYF. Written as DNA, the CDR3 is TGTGCCAGCAGCCCCATCCCGGGACTAGGACGAGGAGAGACCCAGTACTTC.

The V call is TRBV2, the J call TRBJ2-5, with D perhaps TRBD2 (5 bases). CDR1 SNHLY and CDR2 FYNNEI come from the germline V gene. V was trimmed by 6 bases and J by 5 bases, leaving 25 bases between them. This CDR3 has 17 residues. The CDR3 protein is CASRGPSGGGSGETQYF. In nucleotides, the CDR3 is TGTGCCAGCAGAGGTCCGTCCGGAGGAGGTTCCGGCGAGACCCAGTACTTC.

The chain combines TRBV19 with TRBJ2-5, with a possible D match to TRBD2 (7 bases). Trimming stripped 4 bases from V and 5 bases from J, with 17 bases between. The CDR3 runs 15 residues. The germline gives CDR1 LNHDA, CDR2 SQIVND (reference sequence). CDR3 in DNA: TGTGCCAGTAGTACGGGCGGGGGCGCGAGGGAGACCCAGTACTTC. Amino acid sequence: CASSTGGGARETQYF. Full variable domain (outside the CDR3, taken from reference TRBV19 and TRBJ2-5): DGGITQSPKYLFRKEGQNVTLSCEQNLNHDAMYWYRQDPGQGLRLIYYSQIVNDFQKGDIAEGYSVSREKKESFPLTVTSAQKNPTAFYLCASSTGGGARETQYFGPGTRLLVL.

V is TRBV18 and J is TRBJ1-3, with 7 bases fitting TRBD1. With 4 bases clipped from V and 5 bases from J, the junction kept 5 bases outside the gene matches. The CDR3 totals 14 residues. Germline V gene sequence: CDR1 KGHSH, CDR2 LQKENI. The CDR3 protein is CASSLGQERNTIYF. In DNA, the CDR3 is TGTGCCAGCTCACTAGGACAGGAGCGAAACACCATATATTTT.

V is TRBV5-1 and J is TRBJ2-1; the match to TRBD2 covers 12 bases. The CDR3 length is 19 residues. Germline CDR1 reads SGHRS; CDR2 reads YFSETQ. The V gene end was trimmed by 4 bases and the J gene end by 0 bases; junction bases not matched to a gene: 11. The CDR3 spells CASSRRTSGDMSSYNEQFF. DNA of the CDR3: TGCGCCAGCAGCAGGCGGACTAGCGGGGATATGAGCTCCTACAATGAGCAGTTCTTC.

The genes are TRBV5-1 and TRBJ2-2, with TRBD1 matching 8 bases. The V and J ends lost 4 bases and 6 bases, in that order; junction bases with no gene match: 8. Germline CDR1 is SGHRS and CDR2 is YFSETQ. The CDR3 length is 15 residues. This CDR3 is CASSPQGAEAGELFF. CDR3 coding DNA: TGCGCCAGCAGCCCCCAGGGGGCCGAGGCCGGGGAGCTGTTTTTT. The full variable domain, rest sourced from reference TRBV5-1 and TRBJ2-2, is KAGVTQTPRYLIKTRGQQVTLSCSPISGHRSVSWYQQTPGQGLQFLFEYFSETQRNKGNFPGRFSGRQFSNSRSEMNVSTLELGDSALYLCASSPQGAEAGELFFGEGSRLTVL.

The chain carries TRBV10-1 and TRBJ2-7; a weak D match, TRBD2 (6 bases). The V gene lost 4 bases and the J gene lost 0 bases, with 10 bases spanning the gap. Germline loops: CDR1 WNHNN, CDR2 SYGVQD (reference sequence). The CDR3 is 14 residues long. The CDR3 coding sequence is TGCGCCAGCAGTGCCGGCGGGAACTCCTACGAGCAGTACTTC. As protein: CASSAGGNSYEQYF.